This passage covers 2 T cell receptor beta chains from one sample sequenced in a study of cytomegalovirus exposure and HLA in healthy donors (dated by TCRdb to about 2017). The library was built by means of the immunoSEQ multiplex PCR assay. The multiplex PCR relied on a mix of 60 forward primers for TCR Vbeta segments and 13 reverse primers for TCR Jbeta segments. TCRdb provides this immuneACCESS table in a form limited to in-frame rearrangements. Some clones are lacking; in checked studies, under half of them reflect an unresolved V gene, and why the rest are absent is not known. The sample includes around 85,000 clones, with less than 80% observed a single time. The ten largest clonotypes hold 20% to 25% of the sample. The sequenced sample was PBMCs. The receptors stem from a man aged 25-40 years in good health and CMV-seropositive.

The rearrangement joins TRBV5-1 to TRBJ2-3, with 10 bases lining up with TRBD2. The ends lost 6 bases at V and 0 bases at J; junction bases unmatched: 4. Germline CDR1 reads SGHRS; CDR2 reads YFSETQ. The CDR3 contains 15 residues. CDR3 region: CASIAGGPSTDTQYF. The CDR3 DNA sequence: TGCGCCAGCATAGCGGGGGGCCCGAGCACAGATACGCAGTATTTT.

The J gene is TRBJ1-5, the V gene TRBV27; D is unclear. The germline CDR1 and CDR2 sequences are MNHEY and SMNVEV (reference sequence). Trimming removed 5 bases at V and 1 base at J, with 12 bases between. The CDR3 consists of 15 residues. Written as DNA, the CDR3 is TGTGCCAGCAGTCCTCTAGGGAGGAGCAATCAGCCCCAGCATTTT. Its translation: CASSPLGRSNQPQHF.